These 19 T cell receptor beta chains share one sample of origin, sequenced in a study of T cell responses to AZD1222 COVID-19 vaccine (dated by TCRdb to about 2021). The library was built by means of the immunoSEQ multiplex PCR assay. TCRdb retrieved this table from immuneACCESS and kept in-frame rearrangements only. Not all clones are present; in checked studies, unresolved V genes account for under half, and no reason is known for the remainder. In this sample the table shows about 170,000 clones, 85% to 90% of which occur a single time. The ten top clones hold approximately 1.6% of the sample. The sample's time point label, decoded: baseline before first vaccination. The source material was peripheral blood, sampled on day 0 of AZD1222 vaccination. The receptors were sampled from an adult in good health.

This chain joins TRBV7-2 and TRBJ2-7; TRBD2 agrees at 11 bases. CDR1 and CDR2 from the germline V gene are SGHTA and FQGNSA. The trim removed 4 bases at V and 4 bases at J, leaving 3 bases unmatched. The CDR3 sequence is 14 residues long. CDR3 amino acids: CASSSTSGSYEQYF. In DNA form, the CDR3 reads TGTGCCAGCAGCTCCACTAGCGGGAGTTACGAGCAGTACTTC.

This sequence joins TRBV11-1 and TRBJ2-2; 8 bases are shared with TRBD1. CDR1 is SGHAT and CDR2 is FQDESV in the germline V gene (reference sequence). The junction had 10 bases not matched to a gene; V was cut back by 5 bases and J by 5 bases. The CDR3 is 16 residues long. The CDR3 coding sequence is TGTGCCAGCAGCCCGAGACAGGGGAGTAGGACCGGGGAGCTGTTTTTT. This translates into CASSPRQGSRTGELFF.

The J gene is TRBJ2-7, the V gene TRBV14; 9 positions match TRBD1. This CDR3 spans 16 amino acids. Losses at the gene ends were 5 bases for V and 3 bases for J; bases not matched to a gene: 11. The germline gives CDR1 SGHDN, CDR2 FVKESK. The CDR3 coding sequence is TGTGCCAGCAGCTCGTTAAAGGGACAGGGAGACTACGAGCAGTACTTC. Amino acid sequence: CASSSLKGQGDYEQYF.

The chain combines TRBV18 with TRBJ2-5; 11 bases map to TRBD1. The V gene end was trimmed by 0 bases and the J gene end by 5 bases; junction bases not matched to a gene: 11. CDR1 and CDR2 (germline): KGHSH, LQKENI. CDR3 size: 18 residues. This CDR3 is CASSPPRIRTGGGETQYF. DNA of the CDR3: TGTGCCAGCTCACCACCGAGGATAAGGACAGGGGGCGGGGAGACCCAGTACTTC.

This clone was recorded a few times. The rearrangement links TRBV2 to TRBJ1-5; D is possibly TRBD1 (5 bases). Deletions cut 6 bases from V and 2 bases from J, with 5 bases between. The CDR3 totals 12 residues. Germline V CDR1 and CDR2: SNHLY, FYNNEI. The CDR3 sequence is CASRQGNQPQHF. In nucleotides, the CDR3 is TGTGCCAGCAGACAGGGCAATCAGCCCCAGCATTTT. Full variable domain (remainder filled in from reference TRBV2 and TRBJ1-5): EPEVTQTPSHQVTQMGQEVILRCVPISNHLYFYWYRQILGQKVEFLVSFYNNEISEKSEIFDDQFSVERPDGSNFTLKIRSTKLEDSAMYFCASRQGNQPQHFGDGTRLSIL.

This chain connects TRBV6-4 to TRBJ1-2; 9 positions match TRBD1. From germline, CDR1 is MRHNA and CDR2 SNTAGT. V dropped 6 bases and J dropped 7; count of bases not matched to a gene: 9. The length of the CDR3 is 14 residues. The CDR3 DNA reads TGTGCCAGCAGGCCCGACAGGGGGTCTGGTGGCTACACCTTC. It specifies CASRPDRGSGGYTF.

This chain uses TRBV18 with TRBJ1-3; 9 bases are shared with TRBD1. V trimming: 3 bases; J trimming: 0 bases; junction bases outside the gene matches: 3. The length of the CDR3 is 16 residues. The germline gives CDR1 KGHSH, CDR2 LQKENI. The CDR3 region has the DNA TGTGCCAGCTCACCCGGGACAGGGAGCTCTGGAAACACCATATATTTT. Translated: CASSPGTGSSGNTIYF. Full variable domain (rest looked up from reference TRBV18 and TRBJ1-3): NAGVMQNPRHLVRRRGQEARLRCSPMKGHSHVYWYRQLPEEGLKFMVYLQKENIIDESGMPKERFSAEFPKEGPSILRIQQVVRGDSAAYFCASSPGTGSSGNTIYFGEGSWLTVV.

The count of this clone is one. This CDR3 reads CASTRQISNQPQHF. The CDR3 nucleotides read TGTGCCAGCACCAGACAGATTAGCAATCAGCCCCAGCATTTT. The V call is TRBV16, the J call TRBJ1-5, with a possible D match to TRBD1 (5 bases). Germline lookup yields CDR1 KGHSY and CDR2 FQNENV. V lost 7 bases and J lost 0, with 10 bases in between. The CDR3 length is 14 residues.

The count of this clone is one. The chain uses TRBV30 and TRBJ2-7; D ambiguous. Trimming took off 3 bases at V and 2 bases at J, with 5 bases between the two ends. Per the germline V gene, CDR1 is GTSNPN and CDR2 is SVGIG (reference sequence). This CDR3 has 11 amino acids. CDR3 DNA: TGTGCCTGGAGGACAACCTACGAGCAGTACTTC. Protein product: CAWRTTYEQYF.

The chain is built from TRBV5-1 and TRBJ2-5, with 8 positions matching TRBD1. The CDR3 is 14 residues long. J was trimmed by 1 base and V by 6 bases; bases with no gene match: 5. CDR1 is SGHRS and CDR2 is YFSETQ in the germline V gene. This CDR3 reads CASTTGQAQETQYF. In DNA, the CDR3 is TGCGCCAGCACCACGGGACAGGCCCAAGAGACCCAGTACTTC. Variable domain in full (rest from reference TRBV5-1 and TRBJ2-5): KAGVTQTPRYLIKTRGQQVTLSCSPISGHRSVSWYQQTPGQGLQFLFEYFSETQRNKGNFPGRFSGRQFSNSRSEMNVSTLELGDSALYLCASTTGQAQETQYFGPGTRLLVL.

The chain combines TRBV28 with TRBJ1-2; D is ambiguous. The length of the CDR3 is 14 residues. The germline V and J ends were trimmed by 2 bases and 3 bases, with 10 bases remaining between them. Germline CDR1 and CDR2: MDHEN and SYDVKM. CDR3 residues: CASSLRGRDYGYTF. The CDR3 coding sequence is TGTGCCAGCAGTTTAAGAGGGCGAGACTATGGCTACACCTTC.

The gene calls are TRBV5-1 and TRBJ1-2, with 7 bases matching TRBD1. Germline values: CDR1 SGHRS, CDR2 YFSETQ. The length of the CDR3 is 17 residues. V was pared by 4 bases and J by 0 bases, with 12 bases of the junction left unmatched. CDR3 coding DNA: TGCGCCAGCAGCGTACAGGGGTTTACTCAAGCTAACTATGGCTACACCTTC. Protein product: CASSVQGFTQANYGYTF. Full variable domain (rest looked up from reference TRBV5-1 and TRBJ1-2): KAGVTQTPRYLIKTRGQQVTLSCSPISGHRSVSWYQQTPGQGLQFLFEYFSETQRNKGNFPGRFSGRQFSNSRSEMNVSTLELGDSALYLCASSVQGFTQANYGYTFGSGTRLTVV.

CDR3 protein: CASSVGDYSGNTIYF. The CDR3 coding sequence is TGTGCCAGCAGCGTCGGCGACTACTCTGGAAACACCATATATTTT. This chain uses TRBV9 with TRBJ1-3; no reliable D call. From germline, CDR1 is SGDLS and CDR2 YYNGEE. This CDR3 is 15 amino acids long. Trimming removed 2 bases at V and 0 bases at J, with 9 bases between.

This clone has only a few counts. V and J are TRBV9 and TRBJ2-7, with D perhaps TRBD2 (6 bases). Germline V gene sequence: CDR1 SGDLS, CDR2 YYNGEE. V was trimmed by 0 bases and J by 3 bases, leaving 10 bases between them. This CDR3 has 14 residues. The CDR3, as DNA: TGTGCCAGCAGCGTAGGGGACTCCCACTACGAGCAGTACTTC. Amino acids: CASSVGDSHYEQYF. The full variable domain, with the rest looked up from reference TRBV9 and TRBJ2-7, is DSGVTQTPKHLITATGQRVTLRCSPRSGDLSVYWYQQSLDQGLQFLIQYYNGEERAKGNILERFSAQQFPDLHSELNLSSLELGDSALYFCASSVGDSHYEQYFGPGTRLTVT.

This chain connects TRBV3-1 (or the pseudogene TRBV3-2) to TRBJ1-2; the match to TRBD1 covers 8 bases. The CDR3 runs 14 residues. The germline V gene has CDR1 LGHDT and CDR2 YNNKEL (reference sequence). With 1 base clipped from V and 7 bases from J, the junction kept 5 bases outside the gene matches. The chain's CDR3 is CASSQADREVGYTF. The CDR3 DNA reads TGTGCCAGCAGCCAAGCGGACAGGGAGGTTGGCTACACCTTC.

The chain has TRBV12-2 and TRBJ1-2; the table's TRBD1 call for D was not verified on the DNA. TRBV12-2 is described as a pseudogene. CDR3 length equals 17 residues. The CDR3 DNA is TGTGCAAGTCGCCCCCCTGCCCCGGGACAGGGGCTTCGGGGCTACACCTTC. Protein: CASRPPAPGQGLRGYTF.

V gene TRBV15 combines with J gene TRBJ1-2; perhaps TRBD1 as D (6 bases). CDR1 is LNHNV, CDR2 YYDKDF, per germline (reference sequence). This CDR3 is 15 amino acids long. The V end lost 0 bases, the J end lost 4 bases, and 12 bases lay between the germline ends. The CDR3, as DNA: TGTGCCACCAGCAGAGATCTCGGGACATCCTATGGCTACACCTTC. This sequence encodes CATSRDLGTSYGYTF.

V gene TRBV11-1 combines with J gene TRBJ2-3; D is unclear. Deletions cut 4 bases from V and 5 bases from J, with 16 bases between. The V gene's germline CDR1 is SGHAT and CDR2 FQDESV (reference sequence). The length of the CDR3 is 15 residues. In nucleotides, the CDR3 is TGTGCCAGCAGCTCCCAGTCGAGGTTGCTAGATACGCAGTATTTT. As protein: CASSSQSRLLDTQYF.

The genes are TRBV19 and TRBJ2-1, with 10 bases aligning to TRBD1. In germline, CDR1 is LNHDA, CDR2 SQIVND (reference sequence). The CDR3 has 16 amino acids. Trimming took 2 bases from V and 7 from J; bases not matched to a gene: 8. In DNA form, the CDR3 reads TGTGCCAGTAGTATACTGGACAGGGGGTACTGGAATGAGCAGTTCTTC. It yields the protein CASSILDRGYWNEQFF.